The rows below give T cell receptor beta chains drawn from one sample of a study of PD-1 blockade in classical Hodgkin lymphoma. Measured with immunoSEQ multiplex PCR; TCRdb has only the in-frame clones, and not every one. This repertoire shows over 5,500 clones, 65% to 80% found once; its top ten account for 50% to 75%. Material: peripheral blood mononuclear cells (PBMCs), obtained at baseline. Receptor source: a human donor with classical Hodgkin lymphoma. CDR3s include the opening cysteine and the closing phenylalanine or tryptophan. The D gene is left open where the match is weak. Not all rows give a size; the values are once, few, many and, for expanded clones, a class.

clone size | J gene | D gene | V gene | CDR3 protein | CDR3 DNA
. | TRBJ1-1 | . | TRBV4-1 | CASDTEAFF | TGCGCCTCCGACACTGAAGCTTTCTTT
. | TRBJ2-5 | TRBD1 | TRBV28 | CASSAKQGSYQETQYF | TGTGCCAGCAGTGCGAAACAGGGGTCGTACCAAGAGACCCAGTACTTC
. | TRBJ1-1 | . | TRBV6-6 | CASSTGYTEAFF | TGTGCCAGCAGTACCGGATACACTGAAGCTTTCTTT
once | TRBJ1-5 | . | TRBV4-1 | CASSQEEQGQPQHF | TGCGCCAGCAGCCAAGAGGAGCAGGGCCAGCCCCAGCATTTT
few | TRBJ2-7 | TRBD2 | TRBV5-1 | CASSARSGGGYEQYF | TGCGCCAGCAGCGCCCGAAGCGGGGGAGGGTACGAGCAGTACTTC
. | TRBJ2-7 | . | TRBV11-2 | CASSLAGANEQYF | TGTGCCAGCAGCTTAGCTGGGGCAAACGAGCAGTACTTC
. | TRBJ2-5 | . | TRBV7-7 | CASSASRKETQYF | TGTGCCAGCAGCGCCAGCCGAAAAGAGACCCAGTACTTC
. | TRBJ2-2 | . | TRBV29-1 | CSVEDQGTGELFF | TGCAGCGTTGAAGATCAGGGCACCGGGGAGCTGTTTTTT
. | TRBJ2-2 | TRBD2 | TRBV19 | CASSSQREAGELFF | TGTGCCAGTAGTTCGCAGCGGGAGGCCGGGGAGCTGTTTTTT
. | TRBJ1-2 | TRBD1 | TRBV4-1 | CASSPPNGDRDSPYGYTF | TGCGCCAGCAGCCCCCCAAATGGAGACAGGGACTCCCCCTATGGCTACACCTTC
once | TRBJ2-7 | . | TRBV9 | CASSVAGTPYEQYF | TGTGCCAGCAGCGTAGCAGGGACCCCCTACGAGCAGTACTTC
. | TRBJ2-7 | . | TRBV5-4 | CASSHTPTGPSSYEQYF | TGTGCCAGCAGCCATACCCCAACAGGGCCCTCCTCCTACGAGCAGTACTTC
. | TRBJ1-4 | . | TRBV2 | CASRRTETSNEKLFF | TGTGCCAGCAGACGGACAGAAACTTCGAATGAAAAACTGTTTTTT
. | TRBJ2-1 | . | TRBV7-6 | CASSRLSLGQQFF | TGTGCCAGCAGCCGCCTTTCCTTAGGGCAGCAGTTCTTC
. | TRBJ1-5 | TRBD1 | TRBV11-2 | CASSLDRGGQPQHF | TGTGCCAGCAGCCTCGACAGGGGAGGTCAGCCCCAGCATTTT
few | TRBJ2-4 | . | TRBV13 | CASSLMQGLKTKNIQYF | TGTGCCAGCAGCTTAATGCAGGGCCTGAAGACCAAAAACATTCAGTACTTC
. | TRBJ1-2 | TRBD1 | TRBV5-5 | CASSLIGTGHYGYTF | TGTGCCAGCAGCTTGATCGGGACAGGGCACTATGGCTACACCTTC
. | TRBJ1-4 | . | TRBV5-8 | CASSLRDRNEKLFF | TGTGCCAGCAGCTTGAGGGACCGCAATGAAAAACTGTTTTTT
. | TRBJ1-5 | . | TRBV19 | CASSTGMVQHF | TGTGCCAGTAGTACCGGTATGGTTCAGCATTTT
once | TRBJ1-1 | . | TRBV7-2 | CASSRRTEAFF | TGTGCCAGCAGCCGACGCACTGAAGCTTTCTTT
. | TRBJ1-5 | . | TRBV6-6 | CASSSQGYSNQPQHF | TGTGCCAGCAGTTCCCAGGGGTATAGCAATCAGCCCCAGCATTTT
. | TRBJ1-2 | . | TRBV5-1 | CASSLRVRHGYTF | TGCGCCAGCAGCTTGCGGGTCCGTCATGGCTACACCTTC
. | TRBJ2-5 | TRBD1 | TRBV6-5 | CASSYSGTGGVETQYF | TGTGCCAGCAGTTACTCCGGGACAGGGGGTGTGGAGACCCAGTACTTC
. | TRBJ1-1 | . | TRBV27 | CASSHRGGVLNTEAFF | TGTGCCAGCAGCCACCGCGGGGGGGTACTGAACACTGAAGCTTTCTTT
few | TRBJ2-3 | . | TRBV5-5 | CASSNLSTDTQYF | TGTGCCAGCAGCAACCTTAGCACAGATACGCAGTATTTT
few | TRBJ1-1 | . | TRBV10-3 | CAISESAEEAFF | TGTGCCATCAGTGAGTCGGCCGAGGAAGCTTTCTTT
. | TRBJ2-7 | TRBD2 | TRBV5-1 | CASSSPSFPGLVTYEQYF | TGCGCCAGCAGCTCGCCGAGTTTTCCGGGACTAGTTACTTACGAGCAGTACTTC
. | TRBJ2-2 | TRBD2 | TRBV19 | CASMWPWRGGTGELFF | TGTGCCAGTATGTGGCCCTGGCGGGGGGGCACCGGGGAGCTGTTTTTT
. | TRBJ1-1 | . | TRBV2 | CASRAGEANTEAFF | TGTGCCAGCAGGGCGGGGGAGGCGAACACTGAAGCTTTCTTT
. | TRBJ2-7 | . | TRBV6-5 | CASSYSTQQEQYF | TGTGCCAGCAGTTACTCGACTCAGCAGGAACAGTACTTC
. | TRBJ1-1 | TRBD1 | TRBV7-9 | CASSFDPTGRVTEAFF | TGTGCCAGCAGCTTCGATCCGACAGGGCGGGTAACTGAAGCTTTCTTT
. | TRBJ2-7 | . | TRBV6-1 | CASSPGLSSYEQYF | TGTGCCAGCAGTCCGGGACTCTCTTCCTACGAGCAGTACTTC
. | TRBJ2-3 | TRBD2 | TRBV13 | CASFPQREGPDTQYF | TGTGCCAGCTTCCCCCAGCGGGAGGGCCCAGATACGCAGTATTTT
. | TRBJ1-2 | . | TRBV6-1 | CASSDIRAAGYTF | TGTGCCAGCAGTGACATACGGGCGGCTGGCTACACCTTC
. | TRBJ2-3 | TRBD2 | TRBV27 | CASRTRLAGNPSTDTQYF | TGTGCCAGTAGAACGAGACTAGCGGGAAACCCTAGCACAGATACGCAGTATTTT
. | TRBJ2-3 | . | TRBV30 | CAWRVGGQAADTQYF | TGTGCCTGGAGGGTGGGGGGCCAGGCGGCAGATACGCAGTATTTT
. | TRBJ1-3 | TRBD1 | TRBV19 | CASRRQGSGNTIYF | TGTGCCAGTAGACGACAGGGCTCTGGAAACACCATATATTTT
. | TRBJ1-5 | TRBD1 | TRBV6-6 | CASSRQGALNQPQHF | TGTGCCAGCAGCCGACAGGGGGCGCTCAATCAGCCCCAGCATTTT
. | TRBJ1-2 | . | TRBV29-1 | CSVQLTNYGYTF | TGCAGCGTACAGCTTACTAACTATGGCTACACCTTC
. | TRBJ2-2 | . | TRBV28 | CASSLFLGELFF | TGTGCCAGCAGTTTATTCCTCGGGGAGCTGTTTTTT
few | TRBJ2-1 | TRBD1 | TRBV6-4 | CASSADRASEEQFF | TGTGCCAGCAGTGCAGACAGGGCCTCGGAGGAGCAGTTCTTC
. | TRBJ1-5 | TRBD1 | TRBV29-1 | CSVGTGANQPQHF | TGCAGCGTGGGGACAGGGGCTAATCAGCCCCAGCATTTT
. | TRBJ1-2 | . | TRBV19 | CASSIGGRYYGYTF | TGTGCCAGTAGTATAGGAGGACGGTACTATGGCTACACCTTC
. | TRBJ2-1 | TRBD2 | TRBV2 | CASSPRLATNNEQFF | TGTGCCAGCAGTCCGAGACTAGCGACCAACAATGAGCAGTTCTTC
. | TRBJ2-7 | . | TRBV29-1 | CSAQQRWEQYF | TGCAGCGCTCAACAGCGTTGGGAGCAGTACTTC
few | TRBJ1-1 | . | TRBV18 | CASSPGQRNTEAFF | TGTGCCAGCTCACCCGGACAGAGGAACACTGAAGCTTTCTTT
. | TRBJ2-2 | . | TRBV4-2 | CASSLPQAQNTGELFF | TGTGCCAGCAGCCTCCCCCAGGCGCAGAACACCGGGGAGCTGTTTTTT
. | TRBJ2-7 | . | TRBV10-3 | CAISDERGYEQYF | TGTGCCATCAGTGATGAACGAGGCTACGAGCAGTACTTC
few | TRBJ1-4 | TRBD1 | TRBV6-5 | CASSLIPGQDEKLFF | TGTGCCAGCAGCTTAATTCCGGGACAGGATGAAAAACTGTTTTTT
. | TRBJ2-1 | TRBD1 | TRBV14 | CASSNRDRPYNEQFF | TGTGCCAGCAGCAACCGGGACAGACCTTACAATGAGCAGTTCTTC
. | TRBJ2-1 | TRBD2 | TRBV5-1 | CASSPSGPHNEQFF | TGCGCCAGCAGCCCTAGCGGGCCACACAATGAGCAGTTCTTC
. | TRBJ1-1 | . | TRBV4-3 | CASSQGWVAGPEFHTEAFF | TGCGCCAGCAGCCAAGGTTGGGTGGCAGGTCCCGAGTTCCACACTGAAGCTTTCTTT
. | TRBJ1-2 | . | TRBV12-5 | CASGFDGYGYTF | TGTGCTAGTGGTTTTGACGGTTATGGCTACACCTTC
. | TRBJ1-2 | . | TRBV7-8 | CASSLDVGSSGYTF | TGTGCCAGCAGCTTAGATGTAGGGAGTAGTGGCTACACCTTC
. | TRBJ1-4 | TRBD1 | TRBV30 | CACRQGNEKLFF | TGTGCCTGTAGACAGGGAAATGAAAAACTGTTTTTT
. | TRBJ2-1 | . | TRBV7-9 | CASSTDSDNEQFF | TGTGCCAGCAGCACCGACAGCGACAATGAGCAGTTCTTC
. | TRBJ2-1 | TRBD1 | TRBV7-7 | CASSNGQGVEQFF | TGTGCCAGCAGCAATGGACAGGGGGTTGAGCAGTTCTTC